Only a few counts were recorded for the clone carrying this T cell receptor (beta chain). The antigen remains undetermined. The sample comes from a study of shared clonotypes between healthy human individuals. Overall study findings and caveats: A few donors had about 5.1% of their naive CD4 clonotypes in common. Investigators expected sequencing depth to affect clonotype sharing among donors. In the sorted subsets, rarefaction showed sequencing was incomplete despite large depth.

CDR1 and CDR2 (germline): MDHEN, SYDVKM. CDR3 length: 12 residues. Trimming took 6 bases from V and 7 from J, leaving 11 bases between them. The assay was immunoSEQ multiplex PCR, and TCRdb's table has in-frame clones only and misses some. Seen here are roughly 170,000 clones, about 68% observed once, and the top ten hold about 9.4%. The sample consisted of memory CD4+ T cells sorted from blood. The subset was: CD45RA-negative fraction. The gene calls are TRBV28 and TRBJ2-3; D ambiguous. The sequence was obtained from a man in his thirties or forties in good health. Here the CDR3 reads CASRGIGYTQYF. In DNA, the CDR3 is TGTGCCAGCAGGGGAATAGGGTATACGCAGTATTTT. Full variable domain (remainder filled in from reference TRBV28 and TRBJ2-3): DVKVTQSSRYLVKRTGEKVFLECVQDMDHENMFWYRQDPGLGLRLIYFSYDVKMKEKGDIPEGYSVSREKKERFSLILESASTNQTSMYLCASRGIGYTQYFGPGTRLTVL.